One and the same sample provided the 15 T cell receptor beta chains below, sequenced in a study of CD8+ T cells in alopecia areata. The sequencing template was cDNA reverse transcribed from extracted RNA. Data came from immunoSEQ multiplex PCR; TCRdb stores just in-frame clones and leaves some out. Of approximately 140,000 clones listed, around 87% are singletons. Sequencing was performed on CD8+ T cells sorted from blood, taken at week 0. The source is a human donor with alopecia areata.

This CDR3 is CASRQATSGKGETQYF. The DNA for the CDR3 is TGTGCCAGCAGGCAAGCAACTAGCGGGAAGGGGGAGACCCAGTACTTC. The chain is built from TRBV2 and TRBJ2-5, with TRBD2 matching 10 bases. The CDR3 covers 16 residues. V lost 6 bases, J lost 5 bases, and 12 bases stayed unmatched. Per germline, CDR1 SNHLY and CDR2 FYNNEI.

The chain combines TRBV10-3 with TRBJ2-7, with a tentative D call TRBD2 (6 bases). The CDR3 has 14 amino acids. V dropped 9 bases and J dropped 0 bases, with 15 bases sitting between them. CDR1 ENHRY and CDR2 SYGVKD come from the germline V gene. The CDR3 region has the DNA TGTGCCATGCGAGCGGGTTTAGACTCCTACGAGCAGTACTTC. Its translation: CAMRAGLDSYEQYF.

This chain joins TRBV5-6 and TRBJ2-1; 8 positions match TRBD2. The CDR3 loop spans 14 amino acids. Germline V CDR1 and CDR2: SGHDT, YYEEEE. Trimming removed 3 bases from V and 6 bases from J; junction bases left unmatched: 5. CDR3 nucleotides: TGTGCCAGCAGCTGGGGTAGCGGGACCAATGAGCAGTTCTTC. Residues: CASSWGSGTNEQFF.

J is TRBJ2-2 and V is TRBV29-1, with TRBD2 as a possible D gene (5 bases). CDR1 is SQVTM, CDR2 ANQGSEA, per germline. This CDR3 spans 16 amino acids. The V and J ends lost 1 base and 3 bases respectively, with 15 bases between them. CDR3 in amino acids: CSVEGATGWDTGELFF. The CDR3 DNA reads TGCAGCGTTGAAGGCGCAACGGGATGGGACACCGGGGAGCTGTTTTTT.

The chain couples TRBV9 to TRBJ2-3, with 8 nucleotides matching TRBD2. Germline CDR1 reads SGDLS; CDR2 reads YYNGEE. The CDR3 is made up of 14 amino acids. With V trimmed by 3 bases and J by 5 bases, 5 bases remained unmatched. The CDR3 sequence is CASSGSGTGDTQYF. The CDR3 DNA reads TGTGCCAGCAGCGGTAGCGGGACCGGAGATACGCAGTATTTT.

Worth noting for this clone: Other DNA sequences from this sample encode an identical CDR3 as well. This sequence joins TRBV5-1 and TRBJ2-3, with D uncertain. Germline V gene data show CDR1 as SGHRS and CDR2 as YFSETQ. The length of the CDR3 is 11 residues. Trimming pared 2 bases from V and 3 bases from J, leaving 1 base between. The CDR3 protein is CASSFTDTQYF. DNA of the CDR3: TGCGCCAGCAGCTTTACAGATACGCAGTATTTT.

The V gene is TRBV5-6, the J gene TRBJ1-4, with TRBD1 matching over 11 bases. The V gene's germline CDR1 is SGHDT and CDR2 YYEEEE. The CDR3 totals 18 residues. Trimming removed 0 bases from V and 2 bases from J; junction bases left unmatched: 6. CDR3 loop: CASSLGTGGDWTNEKLFF. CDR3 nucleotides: TGTGCCAGCAGCTTGGGGACAGGGGGCGATTGGACTAATGAAAAACTGTTTTTT.

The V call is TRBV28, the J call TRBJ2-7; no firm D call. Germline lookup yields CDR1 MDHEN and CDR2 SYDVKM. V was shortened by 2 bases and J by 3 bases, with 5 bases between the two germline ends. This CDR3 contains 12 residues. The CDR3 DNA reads TGTGCCAGCAGTTTAAGATTCTACGAGCAGTACTTC. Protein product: CASSLRFYEQYF.

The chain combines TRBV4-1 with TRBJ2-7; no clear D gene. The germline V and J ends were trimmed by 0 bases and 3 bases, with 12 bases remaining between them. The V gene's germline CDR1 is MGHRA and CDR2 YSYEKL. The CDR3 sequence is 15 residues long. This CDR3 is CASSQEDGTYYEQYF. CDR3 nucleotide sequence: TGCGCCAGCAGCCAAGAAGACGGCACCTACTACGAGCAGTACTTC.

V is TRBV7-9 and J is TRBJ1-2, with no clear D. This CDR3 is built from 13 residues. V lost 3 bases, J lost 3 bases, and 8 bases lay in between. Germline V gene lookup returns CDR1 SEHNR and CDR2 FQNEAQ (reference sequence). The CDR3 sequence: CASSFPGDYGYTF. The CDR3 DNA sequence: TGTGCCAGCAGCTTCCCCGGAGACTATGGCTACACCTTC.

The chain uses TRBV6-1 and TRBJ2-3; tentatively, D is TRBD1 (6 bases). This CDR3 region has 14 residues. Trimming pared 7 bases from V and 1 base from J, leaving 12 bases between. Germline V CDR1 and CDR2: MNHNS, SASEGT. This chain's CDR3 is CASKWAGGTDTQYF. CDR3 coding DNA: TGTGCCAGCAAGTGGGCAGGGGGCACAGATACGCAGTATTTT.

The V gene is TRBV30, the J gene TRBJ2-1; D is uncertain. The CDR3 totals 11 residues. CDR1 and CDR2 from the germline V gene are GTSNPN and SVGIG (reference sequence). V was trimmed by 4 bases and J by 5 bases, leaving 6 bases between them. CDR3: CAWTRDNEQFF. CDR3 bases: TGTGCCTGGACAAGGGACAATGAGCAGTTCTTC.

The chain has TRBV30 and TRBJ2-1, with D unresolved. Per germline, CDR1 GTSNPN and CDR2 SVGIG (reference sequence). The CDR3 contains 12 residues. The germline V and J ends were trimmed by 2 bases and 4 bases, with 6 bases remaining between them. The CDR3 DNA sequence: TGTGCCTGGAGTAACTGGTACAATGAGCAGTTCTTC. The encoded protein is CAWSNWYNEQFF.

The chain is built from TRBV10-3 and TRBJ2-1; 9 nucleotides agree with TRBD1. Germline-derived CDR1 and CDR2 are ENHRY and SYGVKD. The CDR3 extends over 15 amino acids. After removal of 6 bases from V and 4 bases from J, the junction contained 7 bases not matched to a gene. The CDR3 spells CAISTGTGMYNEQFF. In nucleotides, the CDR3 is TGTGCCATCAGCACCGGGACAGGGATGTACAATGAGCAGTTCTTC.

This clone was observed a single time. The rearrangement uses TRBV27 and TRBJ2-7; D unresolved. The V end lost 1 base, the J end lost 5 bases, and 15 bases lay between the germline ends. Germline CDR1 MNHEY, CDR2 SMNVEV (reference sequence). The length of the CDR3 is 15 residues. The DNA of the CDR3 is TGTGCCAGCAGTTTATTAATCCACCCGGCGGACGAGCAGTACTTC. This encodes CASSLLIHPADEQYF.